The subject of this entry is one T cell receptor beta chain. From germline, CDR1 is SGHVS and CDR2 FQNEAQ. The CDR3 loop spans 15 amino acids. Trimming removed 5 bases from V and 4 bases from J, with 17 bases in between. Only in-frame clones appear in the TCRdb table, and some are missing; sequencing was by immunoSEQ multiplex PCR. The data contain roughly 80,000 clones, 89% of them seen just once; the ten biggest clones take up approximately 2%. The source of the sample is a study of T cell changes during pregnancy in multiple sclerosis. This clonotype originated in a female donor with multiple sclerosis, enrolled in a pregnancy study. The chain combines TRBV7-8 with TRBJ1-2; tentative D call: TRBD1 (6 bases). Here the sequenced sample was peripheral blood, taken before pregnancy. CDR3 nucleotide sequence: TGTGCCAGCAGCCCTAGGGGGGGACGGGGCTATGGCTACACCTTC. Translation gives CASSPRGGRGYGYTF.